The 21 T cell receptor beta chains below were found in one sample sequenced in a study of blood T cell repertoires in COVID-19. Clones were read by immunoSEQ multiplex PCR, and TCRdb kept only the in-frame ones, dropping some. The sample consists of some 530,000 clones, approximately 91% of them appearing once. Sequenced sample: PBMCs or T cells enriched from blood (not recorded which). These receptors were taken from a woman in her sixties or seventies who had recovered from COVID-19.

This clone showed up just once. The chain employs TRBV19 and TRBJ1-5; the match to TRBD1 covers 12 bases. J was trimmed by 0 bases and V by 5 bases; bases with no gene match: 8. The CDR3 spans 18 residues. The germline gives CDR1 LNHDA, CDR2 SQIVND (reference sequence). CDR3 coding DNA: TGTGCCAGTAGTTCCTGGGACAGGGGGCGGGATAGCAATCAGCCCCAGCATTTT. Protein sequence: CASSSWDRGRDSNQPQHF.

The V gene is TRBV2, the J gene TRBJ2-4; 7 nucleotides line up with TRBD1. Per germline, CDR1 SNHLY and CDR2 FYNNEI. The CDR3 consists of 12 residues. V lost 6 bases to trimming and J lost 12 bases; unmatched junction nucleotides: 8. CDR3 loop: CASRLDRVDQYF. CDR3 DNA sequence: TGTGCCAGCAGACTCGACAGGGTAGATCAGTACTTC.

The gene calls are TRBV4-1 and TRBJ1-1; TRBD1 matches at 8 bases. The CDR3 runs to 15 residues. The germline V gene encodes CDR1 MGHRA and CDR2 YSYEKL. V gave up 3 bases and J gave up 6 bases; unmatched junction bases: 9. As DNA, the CDR3 is TGCGCCAGCAGCCATGGACAGGGTTTGAGGGCTGAAGCTTTCTTT. This translates into CASSHGQGLRAEAFF.

The chain joins TRBV5-1 to TRBJ1-6, with TRBD1 matching over 10 bases. J gave up 8 bases and V 2 bases, and 4 bases lay outside the gene matches. CDR3 size: 15 residues. Germline V gives CDR1 SGHRS, CDR2 YFSETQ. The CDR3 sequence is CASSFSTGGDSPLHF. The DNA for the CDR3 is TGCGCCAGCAGCTTCTCGACAGGGGGCGATTCACCCCTCCACTTT. Full variable domain (missing parts from reference TRBV5-1 and TRBJ1-6): KAGVTQTPRYLIKTRGQQVTLSCSPISGHRSVSWYQQTPGQGLQFLFEYFSETQRNKGNFPGRFSGRQFSNSRSEMNVSTLELGDSALYLCASSFSTGGDSPLHFGNGTRLTVT.

This rearrangement joins TRBV10-1 to TRBJ2-3, with a tentative D call TRBD2 (6 bases). The CDR3 totals 15 residues. V dropped 9 bases and J dropped 1 base, with 17 bases sitting between them. Germline values: CDR1 WNHNN, CDR2 SYGVQD (reference sequence). The CDR3 bases are TGCGCCAGTAACCATGGTGGCGGGGGCACAGATACGCAGTATTTT. Its translation: CASNHGGGGTDTQYF.

This clone was seen once. The chain joins TRBV12-3 or TRBV12-4 to TRBJ1-6, with unresolved D. V was clipped by 8 bases and J by 8 bases, with 13 bases between them. This CDR3 is built from 13 residues. Here the CDR3 DNA reads TGTGCCAGCCGCAACCGGGATCATTCACCCCTCCACTTT. As protein: CASRNRDHSPLHF.

With respect to this clone: The sample contains more than one DNA sequence encoding this CDR3. The chain employs TRBV5-1 and TRBJ1-6; 10 positions match TRBD1. Losses at the gene ends were 4 bases for V and 7 bases for J; bases not matched to a gene: 2. This CDR3 region has 14 residues. In germline, CDR1 is SGHRS, CDR2 YFSETQ. The CDR3 protein is CASSGGQGNSPLHF. The CDR3 DNA reads TGCGCCAGCAGCGGGGGACAGGGGAATTCACCCCTCCACTTT.

The J gene is TRBJ1-4, the V gene TRBV7-9; 9 bases map to TRBD1. Looked up from germline, CDR1 is SEHNR and CDR2 is FQNEAQ (reference sequence). J lost 4 bases, V lost 8 bases, and 8 bases had no gene match. This CDR3 is 15 amino acids long. The CDR3 sequence is CASGTGTGINEKLFF. Here the CDR3 DNA reads TGTGCCAGCGGAACCGGGACAGGGATTAATGAAAAACTGTTTTTT.

This clone has just a few counts. This chain links TRBV5-1 with TRBJ2-7; D may be TRBD2 (7 bases). Germline values: CDR1 SGHRS, CDR2 YFSETQ. The CDR3 is 15 amino acids. V was shortened by 2 bases and J by 6 bases, with 18 bases between the two germline ends. CDR3 nucleotide sequence: TGCGCCAGCAGCTTCCAGGGGAGGGGGGCGTCCGAGCAGTACGTC. Translation gives CASSFQGRGASEQYV.

The chain uses TRBV6-6 and TRBJ2-3, with 10 bases identical to TRBD2. The CDR3 sequence is 16 residues long. V was clipped by 8 bases and J by 3 bases; unmatched bases: 11. Germline V gene sequence: CDR1 MNHNY, CDR2 SVGAGI (reference sequence). The CDR3 loop is CASPTGSGGQTDTQYF. The CDR3 DNA is TGTGCCAGCCCAACGGGTAGCGGGGGGCAAACAGATACGCAGTATTTT.

The rearrangement joins TRBV5-1 to TRBJ2-3, with 7 bases aligning to TRBD2. The germline V gene has CDR1 SGHRS and CDR2 YFSETQ. V lost 1 base, J lost 3 bases, and 5 bases stayed unmatched. The CDR3 runs to 15 residues. The CDR3 DNA reads TGCGCCAGCAGCTTGTGGGGGGGAGAGACAGATACGCAGTATTTT. Translation gives CASSLWGGETDTQYF.

This clone was counted at least ten times. The CDR3 here is CASNGQGGNTQYF. As DNA, the CDR3 is TGCGCCAGCAATGGACAGGGGGGTAATACGCAGTATTTT. The chain links TRBV10-1 to TRBJ2-3; TRBD1 agrees at 10 bases. Losses at the gene ends were 7 bases for V and 7 bases for J; bases not matched to a gene: 5. Germline V gene data show CDR1 as WNHNN and CDR2 as SYGVQD (reference sequence). The CDR3 totals 13 residues.

V and J are TRBV24-1 and TRBJ2-3; perhaps TRBD2 as D (6 bases). The CDR3 consists of 17 residues. Germline V gene data show CDR1 as KGHDR and CDR2 as SFDVKD. Trimming took 3 bases from V and 2 from J, leaving 17 bases between them. The CDR3 sequence: CATSDGGKGVLTDTQYF. CDR3 DNA: TGTGCCACCAGTGATGGGGGGAAAGGGGTCCTCACAGATACGCAGTATTTT.

The sample holds one count of this clone. This sequence joins TRBV18 and TRBJ1-5; D unresolved. Trimming shortened V by 2 bases and J by 4 bases, and 18 bases separated the two germline ends. Germline CDR1 reads KGHSH; CDR2 reads LQKENI. The CDR3 runs to 17 residues. The CDR3 coding sequence is TGTGCCAGCTCACCAATGAGGTCCGGGGTGGTAAATCAGCCCCAGCATTTT. This codes for CASSPMRSGVVNQPQHF.

The V call is TRBV19, the J call TRBJ1-5; possible D gene TRBD1, 6 bases. Germline lookup yields CDR1 LNHDA and CDR2 SQIVND (reference sequence). V dropped 4 bases and J dropped 5 bases, with 12 bases sitting between them. CDR3 size: 14 residues. The CDR3 loop is CASSTQDRYQPQHF. The CDR3 DNA reads as TGTGCCAGTAGTACCCAGGACAGATATCAGCCCCAGCATTTT.

There are many counts of this clone. The chain carries TRBV10-1 and TRBJ2-3; 10 bases are shared with TRBD1. Germline assignment: CDR1 WNHNN and CDR2 SYGVQD (reference sequence). The CDR3 consists of 15 residues. V lost 5 bases and J lost 4; bases outside the gene matches: 6. The CDR3 sequence: CASSPRDRGPDTQYF. The CDR3 coding sequence is TGCGCCAGCAGTCCTCGGGACAGGGGCCCAGATACGCAGTATTTT.

V is TRBV4-1 and J is TRBJ2-1, with D tentatively TRBD2 (5 bases). CDR3 size: 15 residues. Per germline, CDR1 MGHRA and CDR2 YSYEKL. V was trimmed by 3 bases and J by 4 bases, leaving 13 bases between them. CDR3 sequence (DNA): TGCGCCAGCAGCCACCTGATGGAGGATTACAATGAGCAGTTCTTC. This sequence encodes CASSHLMEDYNEQFF.

J is TRBJ1-1 and V is TRBV7-9, with no clear D. Germline loops: CDR1 SEHNR, CDR2 FQNEAQ (reference sequence). V was trimmed by 8 bases and J by 4 bases, leaving 11 bases between them. The CDR3 spans 12 residues. As DNA, the CDR3 is TGTGCCAGCGGACTGGTTGGCACTGAAGCTTTCTTT. Translated, it gives CASGLVGTEAFF.

The gene calls are TRBV24-1 and TRBJ2-5, with unresolved D. Germline V gene lookup returns CDR1 KGHDR and CDR2 SFDVKD. Trimming took off 5 bases at V and 4 bases at J, with 19 bases between the two ends. The CDR3 has 16 residues. The CDR3 bases are TGTGCCACCAGTGCCTCCCAAACGTCCCGGTCAGAGACCCAGTACTTC. This sequence encodes CATSASQTSRSETQYF.

The chain is built from TRBV5-8 and TRBJ1-4, with 8 positions matching TRBD1. Germline V lookup: CDR1 SGHTS, CDR2 YDEGEE. This CDR3 has 16 residues. After removal of 5 bases from V and 0 bases from J, the junction contained 6 bases not matched to a gene. The CDR3: CASSPGQGPTNEKLFF. The CDR3 DNA follows: TGTGCCAGCAGTCCTGGACAGGGCCCAACTAATGAAAAACTGTTTTTT.

This clone was observed a single time. The rearrangement uses TRBV9 and TRBJ1-1, with D perhaps TRBD1 (5 bases). Trimming took off 4 bases at V and 1 base at J, with 11 bases between the two ends. In germline, CDR1 is SGDLS, CDR2 YYNGEE. The CDR3 has 14 amino acids. CDR3 bases: TGTGCCAGCAGCCCCTTGGGGCAGAACACTGAAGCTTTCTTT. Translated: CASSPLGQNTEAFF.